This T cell receptor beta chain emerged from a study of shared clonotypes between healthy human individuals. Study findings and constraints: Unshared clonotypes carried lower generation probabilities than those common to all four donors.

Generated by immunoSEQ multiplex PCR, the TCRdb table keeps only in-frame clones and is missing some. The table records about 1 million clones, about 70% of them present only once. Germline loops: CDR1 MDHEN, CDR2 SYDVKM. Trimming stripped 2 bases from V and 5 bases from J, with 12 bases between. This CDR3 is built from 14 residues. Concerning this clone itself: The antigen remains undetermined.

The chain recombines TRBV28 with TRBJ1-1; unclear D gene. The sequence came from a man younger than 35 in good health. The source material was memory CD4+ T cells sorted from blood. Described subset: CD45RA-negative fraction. The CDR3 DNA follows: TGTGCCAGCAGTTTACCCTACAGAGGGACTGAAGCTTTCTTT. Protein product: CASSLPYRGTEAFF.